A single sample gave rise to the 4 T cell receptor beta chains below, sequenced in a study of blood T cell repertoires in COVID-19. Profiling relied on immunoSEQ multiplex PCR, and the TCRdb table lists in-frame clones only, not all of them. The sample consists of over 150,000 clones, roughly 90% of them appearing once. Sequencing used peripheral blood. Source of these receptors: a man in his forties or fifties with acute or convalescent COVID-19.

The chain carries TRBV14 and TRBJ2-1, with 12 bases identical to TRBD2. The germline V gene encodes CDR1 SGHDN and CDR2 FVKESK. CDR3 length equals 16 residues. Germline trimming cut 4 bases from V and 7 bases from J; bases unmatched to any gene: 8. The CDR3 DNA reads TGTGCCAGCAGCCCTCCGGGACTAGCGGGCAGGAATGAGCAGTTCTTC. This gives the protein CASSPPGLAGRNEQFF.

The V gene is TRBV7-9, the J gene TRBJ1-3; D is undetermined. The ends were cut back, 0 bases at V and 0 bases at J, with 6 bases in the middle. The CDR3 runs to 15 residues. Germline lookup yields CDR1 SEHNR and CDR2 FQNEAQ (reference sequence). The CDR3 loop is CASSLAGISGNTIYF. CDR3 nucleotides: TGTGCCAGCAGCTTAGCCGGGATCTCTGGAAACACCATATATTTT.

The CDR3 nucleotides are TGTGCCAGCAGCTTAGCACAGACGATTGGCTACACCTTC. This encodes CASSLAQTIGYTF. The chain links TRBV7-2 to TRBJ1-2; D call uncertain. Germline V gene data show CDR1 as SGHTA and CDR2 as FQGNSA. The germline V and J ends were trimmed by 0 bases and 7 bases, with 9 bases remaining between them. The CDR3 consists of 13 residues.

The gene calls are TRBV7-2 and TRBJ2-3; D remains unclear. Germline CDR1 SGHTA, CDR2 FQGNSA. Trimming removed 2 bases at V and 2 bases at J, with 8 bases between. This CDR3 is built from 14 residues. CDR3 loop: CASSLTRTTDTQYF. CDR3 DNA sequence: TGTGCCAGCAGCTTAACCAGAACCACAGATACGCAGTATTTT.